This T cell receptor (beta chain) was recovered during a study of blood T cell repertoires in COVID-19. Generated by immunoSEQ multiplex PCR, the TCRdb table keeps only in-frame clones and is missing some. The table lists 200,000 to 300,000 clones, 86% of them singletons. V shed 4 bases, J shed 4 bases, and the junction held 7 bases outside the gene matches. There are 15 residues in the CDR3. CDR1 is SEHNR and CDR2 is FQNEAQ in the germline V gene (reference sequence). The clonotype originates from a man aged 35 to 55 who had recovered from COVID-19. The chain recombines TRBV7-9 with TRBJ1-2; 9 nucleotides align to TRBD1. The material sequenced was peripheral blood. The CDR3: CASSSGQGTSYGYTF. CDR3 sequence (DNA): TGTGCCAGCAGCTCCGGACAGGGGACCTCCTATGGCTACACCTTC.